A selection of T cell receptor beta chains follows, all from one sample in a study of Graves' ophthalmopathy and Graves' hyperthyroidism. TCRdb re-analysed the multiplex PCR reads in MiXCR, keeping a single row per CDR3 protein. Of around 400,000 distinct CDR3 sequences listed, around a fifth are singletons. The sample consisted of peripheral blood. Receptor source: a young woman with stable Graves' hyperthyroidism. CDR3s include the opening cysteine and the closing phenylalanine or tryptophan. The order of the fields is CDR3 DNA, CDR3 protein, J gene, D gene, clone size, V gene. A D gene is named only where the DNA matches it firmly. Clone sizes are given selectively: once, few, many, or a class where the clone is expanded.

TGTGCTAGTGGTTTCGGGACAACTGAAGCTTTCTTT	CASGFGTTEAFF	TRBJ1-1	-	many	TRBV12-5
TGTGCCAGCAGTCGGACAGTCTACGAGCAGTACTTC	CASSRTVYEQYF	TRBJ2-7	-	many	TRBV7-9
TGCAGCGTTGGAACGAACACCGGGGAGCTGTTTTTT	CSVGTNTGELFF	TRBJ2-2	-	few	TRBV29-1
TGCGCCAGCAGCCTCAGGGCGGATAACTATGGCTACACCTTC	CASSLRADNYGYTF	TRBJ1-2	-	many	TRBV5-1
TGTGCCAGTAGTCCATGGACAGGGGAGACCCAGTACTTC	CASSPWTGETQYF	TRBJ2-5	TRBD1	many	TRBV19
TGTGCCAGCTCACCGAACGCTTGGGAGACCCAGTACTTC	CASSPNAWETQYF	TRBJ2-5	-	few	TRBV18
TGTGCCAGCAGTTCCATCCCGGGGGCAAGCGGGCCTGAAGCTTTCTTT	CASSSIPGASGPEAFF	TRBJ1-1	-	-	TRBV6-2/TRBV6-3
TGCGCCAGCAGCTCTACAGGTGTCGCGAACACCGGGGAGCTGTTTTTT	CASSSTGVANTGELFF	TRBJ2-2	-	many	TRBV5-1
TGCAGTGCTCTGCATAGCGGGAGGGCGGAGACCCAGTACTTC	CSALHSGRAETQYF	TRBJ2-5	TRBD2	many	TRBV20-1
TGCAGCGTTGAACAGCAAGAGACCCAGTACTTC	CSVEQQETQYF	TRBJ2-5	-	many	TRBV29-1
TGTGCCAGCAGAGGCGGGAGGGCCGTCGGGGAGCTGTTTTTT	CASRGGRAVGELFF	TRBJ2-2	TRBD2	-	TRBV2
TGCAGCGTTTCAGGGCACTCTGGGGCCAACGTCCTGACTTTC	CSVSGHSGANVLTF	TRBJ2-6	-	many	TRBV29-1
TGCAGTGTTTCGGGTCGGAAAGAGACCCAGTACTTC	CSVSGRKETQYF	TRBJ2-5	-	-	TRBV20-1
TGTGCCAGTAGTATGCCCGGACTAGCGGGAGCGTCAGAGACCCAGTACTTC	CASSMPGLAGASETQYF	TRBJ2-5	TRBD2	-	TRBV19
TGTGCCAGTAGTATTGTACAGGGGAATCAGCCCCAGCATTTT	CASSIVQGNQPQHF	TRBJ1-5	TRBD1	many	TRBV19
TGTGCCAGCAGCTTCAACGGAGATCAGCCCCAGCATTTT	CASSFNGDQPQHF	TRBJ1-5	-	many	TRBV5-5
TGTGCCAGCAGTCCTGGGACGGCCATCAACACTGAAGCTTTCTTT	CASSPGTAINTEAFF	TRBJ1-1	-	-	TRBV12-3/TRBV12-4
TGTGCCAGCTCACCAGGGACGGTTGACGAGCAGTACTTC	CASSPGTVDEQYF	TRBJ2-7	-	few	TRBV18
TGTGCCAGCAGCGTCTTACAGGGAACCGAGCAGTACTTC	CASSVLQGTEQYF	TRBJ2-7	-	many	TRBV9
TGTGCCAGCAGTTTTTCGGGGGGCTTCAATCAGCCCCAGCATTTT	CASSFSGGFNQPQHF	TRBJ1-5	-	many	TRBV27
TGCGCCAGCAGCTTGGCCAGGCTAGCGGGCCCAGAGACCCAGTACTTC	CASSLARLAGPETQYF	TRBJ2-5	TRBD2	many	TRBV5-1
TGCAGTGCTAGAGAGGGGGTAGCGGGCCCCCTTATCGAGCAGTACTTC	CSAREGVAGPLIEQYF	TRBJ2-7	TRBD2	-	TRBV20-1
TGCAGTGCTGAGGACAGGGCTAGCAATCAGCCCCAGCATTTT	CSAEDRASNQPQHF	TRBJ1-5	TRBD1	many	TRBV20-1
TGTGCCAGCAGTGGCCGTGGCGCGAGCAATCAGCCCCAGCATTTT	CASSGRGASNQPQHF	TRBJ1-5	-	many	TRBV6-1
TGTGCCAGCAGCCCCGGGGCACCGGACTCCTACGAGCAGTACTTC	CASSPGAPDSYEQYF	TRBJ2-7	-	many	TRBV7-8
TGTGCCAGCTCCCCCGGGATGCAGCGAGAAGAGACCCAGTACTTC	CASSPGMQREETQYF	TRBJ2-5	-	many	TRBV6-1
TGTGCCATCAGCCCCGTAACGGACTATGGCTACACCTTC	CAISPVTDYGYTF	TRBJ1-2	-	many	TRBV10-3
TGTGCCACCAGTGTTAACACAGGGTTCACCGGGGAGCTGTTTTTT	CATSVNTGFTGELFF	TRBJ2-2	-	many	TRBV24-1
TGCGCCAGCAGCCAAATGACAGGAGGTCCTAACGAGAGCTACACCTTC	CASSQMTGGPNESYTF	TRBJ1-2	-	-	TRBV5-1
TGTGCCAGCAGTTTTTACCCACCATCCTTGGACTGGGAAGGAGAGACCCAGTACTTC	CASSFYPPSLDWEGETQYF	TRBJ2-5	-	many	TRBV27
TGTGCCAGCAGTTACTCGTGGACAGAGTCACAAGAGACCCAGTACTTC	CASSYSWTESQETQYF	TRBJ2-5	-	many	TRBV6-5
TGTGCCAGCAGCAGAGGACATCCGAACACTGAAGCTTTCTTT	CASSRGHPNTEAFF	TRBJ1-1	-	-	TRBV27
TGTGCCAGCAGCGTCGAAACAGGGGGCGACTACGAGCAGTACTTC	CASSVETGGDYEQYF	TRBJ2-7	TRBD1	-	TRBV7-2
TGTGCCAGCAGCTTAACGGGGCCGGGGTACGAGCAGTACTTC	CASSLTGPGYEQYF	TRBJ2-7	-	many	TRBV7-6
TGTGCCTGGGCACAGGAGGTCTATGGCTACACCTTC	CAWAQEVYGYTF	TRBJ1-2	-	many	TRBV30
TGTGCCAGCAGAATCACAGGGGGCCAAGAGACCCAGTACTTC	CASRITGGQETQYF	TRBJ2-5	TRBD1	-	TRBV2
TGTGCCATCAGTGAGTCGGACACTGAAGCTTTCTTT	CAISESDTEAFF	TRBJ1-1	-	many	TRBV10-3
TGCAGTGCTATAGGACAGGGAGTCTCTGGGGCCAACGTCCTGACTTTC	CSAIGQGVSGANVLTF	TRBJ2-6	TRBD1	many	TRBV20-1
TGTGCCAGCAGCCGGAGTGGCGGTCTGTACGAGCAGTGCTTC	CASSRSGGLYEQCF	TRBJ2-7	-	-	TRBV9
TGTGCCAGCAGCCTTCACGCTAACTATGGCTACACCTTC	CASSLHANYGYTF	TRBJ1-2	-	many	TRBV27
TGTGCCAGCAGTTACGGAGGTGGGACTAGCGTTTTTGAGACCCAGTACTTC	CASSYGGGTSVFETQYF	TRBJ2-5	TRBD2	many	TRBV6-2/TRBV6-3